The T cell receptor (beta chain) described here comes from a study of shared clonotypes between healthy human individuals. Whole-study findings and limits: Some naive CD4 clonotypes, roughly 5%, turned up in common across a handful of donors. Represented genetic and exposure-history diversity was restricted by having few donors.

Assay used: immunoSEQ multiplex PCR; TCRdb lists only in-frame clones, some missing. The sample comprises around 2,000,000 clones, over 85% of which are singletons, and more than 0.95% rests with the top ten. The naive CD8 fraction comprised CD45RO-negative cells positively selected for CCR7 and excluded terminally differentiated effector memory CD45RA+ cells. All of the donors resided in Nashville, Tennessee, and each was a Caucasian adult. Comment on this clone: No antigen is known for it. A junction end diverges from the germline sequence, so it may reflect a read error.

Germline V gene lookup returns CDR1 SSHAT and CDR2 FNYEAQ (reference sequence). This CDR3 has 14 amino acids. This rearrangement joins TRBV7-7 to TRBJ2-1; no definite D call. The sequence was collected from a young man in good health. Sequenced sample: naive CD8+ T cells sorted from blood. For the CDR3, the DNA is TGTGCTAGCAGCTTAGAACACGGGCGCAATGAGCAGTTCTTC. The encoded protein is CASSLEHGRNEQFF.